The 31 T cell receptor beta chains below all came from one sample that was sequenced in a study of blood T cell repertoires in COVID-19. Sequenced by immunoSEQ multiplex PCR; TCRdb stores in-frame clones only, minus some. The repertoire holds about 150,000 clones, with roughly 88% as singletons. The sample was peripheral blood. The receptors come from a man aged 60-69 years with COVID-19, enrolled during active disease.

This clone was picked up a small number of times. The rearrangement links TRBV28 to TRBJ1-2; a possible D gene is TRBD1 (6 bases). CDR3 length equals 15 residues. Trimming left V 4 bases short and J 6 bases short, with 18 bases between. The V gene's germline CDR1 is MDHEN and CDR2 SYDVKM. DNA of the CDR3: TGTGCCAGCAGTTCCGGCGGCAGGGGAGGGGATGGCTACACCTTC. Amino acids: CASSSGGRGGDGYTF.

The V call is TRBV13, the J call TRBJ1-5, with no clear D. CDR3 size: 16 residues. The V and J ends lost 3 bases and 1 base respectively, with 13 bases between them. Germline values: CDR1 PRHDT, CDR2 FYEKMQ (reference sequence). In DNA form, the CDR3 reads TGTGCCAGCAGCTTGGGAGGAAGTGACAGCAATCAGCCCCAGCATTTT. It codes for CASSLGGSDSNQPQHF. Full variable domain (outside the CDR3, taken from reference TRBV13 and TRBJ1-5): AAGVIQSPRHLIKEKRETATLKCYPIPRHDTVYWYQQGPGQDPQFLISFYEKMQSDKGSIPDRFSAQQFSDYHSELNMSSLELGDSALYFCASSLGGSDSNQPQHFGDGTRLSIL.

This clone was counted once. The V call is TRBV7-9, the J call TRBJ2-5; 9 bases fit TRBD1. The CDR3 totals 15 residues. Germline lookup yields CDR1 SEHNR and CDR2 FQNEAQ (reference sequence). The V segment lost 5 bases and the J segment 4 bases; nucleotides outside the gene matches: 8. CDR3 bases: TGTGCCAGCAGCCAAATACAGGGGGCCGGAGAGACCCAGTACTTC. As protein: CASSQIQGAGETQYF.

The chain carries TRBV28 and TRBJ1-2, with 11 bases identical to TRBD1. CDR1 is MDHEN and CDR2 is SYDVKM in the germline V gene. The ends lost 5 bases at V and 4 bases at J; junction bases unmatched: 6. There are 15 residues in the CDR3. This CDR3 reads CASSLLGQGAYGYTF. The DNA of the CDR3 is TGTGCCAGCAGTCTGCTAGGACAGGGGGCCTATGGCTACACCTTC.

V is TRBV10-3 and J is TRBJ1-2, with 9 bases aligning to TRBD1. Germline V lookup: CDR1 ENHRY, CDR2 SYGVKD. The junction had 3 bases not matched to a gene; V was cut back by 0 bases and J by 4 bases. The CDR3 is made up of 15 amino acids. Written as DNA, the CDR3 is TGTGCCATCAGTGAGTCGGCGGGACAGGGCTATGGCTACACCTTC. It yields the protein CAISESAGQGYGYTF.

V and J are TRBV6-5 and TRBJ2-7, with D perhaps matching TRBD2 (6 bases). V lost 4 bases and J lost 4, with 17 bases in between. CDR3 length: 15 residues. Germline values: CDR1 MNHEY, CDR2 SVGAGI. The CDR3 spells CASSSPVGGEYEQYF. For the CDR3, the DNA is TGTGCCAGCAGTTCGCCGGTGGGCGGGGAGTACGAGCAGTACTTC.

The J gene is TRBJ2-1, the V gene TRBV10-3; a weak D match, TRBD1 (6 bases). V dropped 7 bases and J dropped 9 bases, with 13 bases sitting between them. CDR1 is ENHRY and CDR2 is SYGVKD in the germline V gene. The CDR3 length is 12 residues. CDR3 nucleotides: TGTGCCATCACTAACAGGGTCGGTGAGCAGTTCTTC. Its protein is CAITNRVGEQFF.

About this clone: The sample holds other DNA sequences that translate to the same CDR3. The chain has TRBV6-5 and TRBJ1-1; 7 nucleotides align to TRBD1. This CDR3 is built from 14 residues. J lost 1 base, V lost 2 bases, and 1 base had no gene match. Germline values: CDR1 MNHEY, CDR2 SVGAGI. CDR3 nucleotides: TGTGCCAGCAGTTACGGGACAGAGAACACTGAAGCTTTCTTT. The encoded protein is CASSYGTENTEAFF.

The chain couples TRBV19 to TRBJ1-5; D is unresolved. Germline CDR1 reads LNHDA; CDR2 reads SQIVND (reference sequence). This CDR3 contains 13 residues. V lost 6 bases and J lost 7, with 13 bases in between. The CDR3 here is CASSIFEGQPQHF. For the CDR3, the DNA is TGTGCCAGTAGCATTTTCGAGGGACAGCCCCAGCATTTT.

The J gene is TRBJ1-6, the V gene TRBV14; TRBD1 matches at 7 bases. V was pared by 4 bases and J by 13 bases, with 16 bases of the junction left unmatched. Germline V gives CDR1 SGHDN, CDR2 FVKESK. The CDR3 extends over 16 amino acids. The CDR3 sequence is CASSLHLREPRGPLHF. CDR3 DNA: TGTGCCAGCAGCCTCCATCTCAGGGAACCCAGGGGGCCCCTCCACTTT.

This chain joins TRBV14 and TRBJ2-3; D call uncertain. The CDR3 has 14 residues. Per the germline V gene, CDR1 is SGHDN and CDR2 is FVKESK. The germline V and J ends were trimmed by 2 bases and 6 bases, with 12 bases remaining between them. For the CDR3, the DNA is TGTGCCAGCAGCCAATCCCGGAACTACGATACGCAGTATTTT. Translation gives CASSQSRNYDTQYF.

DNA of the CDR3: TGTGCCACCTGGCAGGCGAACTATGGCTACACCTTC. As protein: CATWQANYGYTF. The chain combines TRBV7-9 with TRBJ1-2; unclear D gene. Germline-derived CDR1 and CDR2 are SEHNR and FQNEAQ (reference sequence). The CDR3 runs 12 residues. Trimming took off 10 bases at V and 2 bases at J, with 11 bases between the two ends.

The chain is built from TRBV7-3 and TRBJ1-2, with 7 bases that match TRBD1. The CDR3 runs to 13 residues. The germline V gene encodes CDR1 SGHTA and CDR2 FQGTGA. The junction had 7 bases not matched to a gene; V was cut back by 5 bases and J by 7 bases. The CDR3 DNA is TGTGCCAGCAGCCCGACAGGGTCGGGTGGCTACACCTTC. Protein product: CASSPTGSGGYTF.

The chain combines TRBV18 with TRBJ1-1, with TRBD1 as a possible D gene (6 bases). The CDR3 loop spans 13 amino acids. The V end was cut by 6 bases, the J end by 11 bases, with 19 bases between. CDR1 and CDR2 from the germline V gene are KGHSH and LQKENI. CDR3 in DNA: TGTGCCAGCTCCCCCCCACAGGGTGAAGTGGCTTTCTTT. Translation gives CASSPPQGEVAFF. The entire variable domain, with the rest obtained from reference TRBV18 and TRBJ1-1, is as follows: NAGVMQNPRHLVRRRGQEARLRCSPMKGHSHVYWYRQLPEEGLKFMVYLQKENIIDESGMPKERFSAEFPKEGPSILRIQQVVRGDSAAYFCASSPPQGEVAFFGQGTRLTVV.

The rearrangement uses TRBV10-3 and TRBJ2-2, with D possibly matching TRBD2 (6 bases). The CDR3 spans 15 residues. V shed 5 bases and J shed 4 bases, with 14 bases lying between them. CDR1 ENHRY and CDR2 SYGVKD come from the germline V gene. The CDR3 DNA reads TGTGCCATCAGTTGGGCCCAGGGAGGCACCGGGGAGCTGTTTTTT. Translation gives CAISWAQGGTGELFF.

The CDR3 coding sequence is TGTGCCACCAGTACCTTAGACAGGGGAAATGAGCAGTTCTTC. Its translation is CATSTLDRGNEQFF. V is TRBV24-1 and J is TRBJ2-1; 8 bases are a match to TRBD1. The germline gives CDR1 KGHDR, CDR2 SFDVKD. V dropped 6 bases and J dropped 7; count of bases not matched to a gene: 7. This CDR3 spans 14 amino acids.

The chain employs TRBV15 and TRBJ1-2, with D unclear. V dropped 0 bases and J dropped 1 base, with 6 bases sitting between them. In germline, CDR1 is LNHNV, CDR2 YYDKDF (reference sequence). This CDR3 comprises 14 residues. CDR3 nucleotides: TGTGCCACCAGCAGAGATGGGCATAACTATGGCTACACCTTC. It translates to CATSRDGHNYGYTF.

The chain carries TRBV18 and TRBJ2-7, with 9 bases identical to TRBD1. Germline V CDR1 and CDR2: KGHSH, LQKENI. The CDR3 runs to 15 residues. V was clipped by 5 bases and J by 3 bases; unmatched bases: 8. CDR3: CASSTGQGPLYEQYF. In DNA form, the CDR3 reads TGTGCCAGCTCAACAGGACAGGGGCCCCTCTACGAGCAGTACTTC.

The genes are TRBV5-1 and TRBJ2-2; D is undetermined. Germline lookup yields CDR1 SGHRS and CDR2 YFSETQ. The CDR3 loop spans 15 amino acids. V dropped 3 bases and J dropped 4 bases, with 13 bases sitting between them. CDR3 region: CASSSDKWATGELFF. For the CDR3, the DNA is TGCGCCAGCAGCTCTGATAAGTGGGCCACCGGGGAGCTGTTTTTT.

The count of this clone is one. The V and J genes are TRBV18 and TRBJ1-2; D gene unclear. Germline CDR1 is KGHSH and CDR2 is LQKENI. Trimming removed 7 bases from V and 4 bases from J, with 13 bases in between. The CDR3 runs 13 residues. The DNA of the CDR3 is TGTGCCAGCTTTCCAGACACACTCTATGGCTACACCTTC. This gives the protein CASFPDTLYGYTF.

The chain links TRBV5-1 to TRBJ1-2, with 10 bases aligning to TRBD1. Trimming at V came to 1 base and at J to 4 bases, leaving 4 bases not matched to a gene. There are 15 residues in the CDR3. Germline CDR1 reads SGHRS; CDR2 reads YFSETQ. CDR3 in amino acids: CASSLSGTGAYGYTF. For the CDR3, the DNA is TGCGCCAGCAGCTTGTCCGGGACAGGGGCCTATGGCTACACCTTC.

V is TRBV28 and J is TRBJ2-1, with a possible D match to TRBD2 (7 bases). The CDR3 is made up of 16 amino acids. CDR1 is MDHEN and CDR2 is SYDVKM in the germline V gene. Trimming shortened V by 4 bases and J by 2 bases, and 15 bases separated the two germline ends. CDR3 sequence: CASSSPGGGPYNEQFF. The CDR3 DNA reads TGTGCCAGCAGTTCCCCTGGGGGGGGGCCCTACAATGAGCAGTTCTTC.

Written as DNA, the CDR3 is TGTGCCAGCGGGAGGGGGGAATGGTACGAGCAGTACTTC. This codes for CASGRGEWYEQYF. The rearrangement links TRBV2 to TRBJ2-7; a weak D match, TRBD2 (7 bases). Germline V gene data show CDR1 as SNHLY and CDR2 as FYNNEI. Trimming stripped 8 bases from V and 4 bases from J, with 15 bases between. The CDR3 runs to 13 residues.

This rearrangement joins TRBV12-2 to TRBJ2-7; TRBD2, the table's D call, was not compared with the DNA. TRBV12-2 is reported as a pseudogene. The CDR3 totals 16 residues. DNA of the CDR3: TGTGCAAGTCGCTTAACAAAGGATGGGGAGACCTACGAGCAGTACTTC. Translated, it gives CASRLTKDGETYEQYF.

The chain links TRBV18 to TRBJ2-5, with 15 nucleotides matching TRBD2. CDR1 is KGHSH, CDR2 LQKENI, per germline. This CDR3 has 16 amino acids. V shed 6 bases, J shed 4 bases, and the junction held 6 bases outside the gene matches. CDR3 protein: CASSLPGLAGGETQYF. CDR3 DNA: TGTGCCAGCTCTCTACCGGGACTAGCGGGAGGAGAGACCCAGTACTTC.

This chain joins TRBV9 and TRBJ1-4, with D hard to call. Per the germline V gene, CDR1 is SGDLS and CDR2 is YYNGEE. V gave up 0 bases and J gave up 6 bases, with 6 bases separating them. The CDR3 runs 13 residues. CDR3 sequence: CASSVGSDEKLFF. In DNA, the CDR3 is TGTGCCAGCAGCGTAGGGTCGGATGAAAAACTGTTTTTT.

The gene calls are TRBV6-5 and TRBJ1-1; 7 nucleotides line up with TRBD1. The CDR3 consists of 13 residues. The V segment lost 6 bases and the J segment 0 bases; nucleotides outside the gene matches: 1. Germline lookup yields CDR1 MNHEY and CDR2 SVGAGI. The chain's CDR3 is CASRQGMNTEAFF. The CDR3 DNA sequence: TGTGCCAGCAGACAGGGGATGAACACTGAAGCTTTCTTT.

V is TRBV12-2 and J is TRBJ1-4. TRBV12-2 is a listed pseudogene. The CDR3 covers 12 residues. The CDR3 here is CAIAAEREKLFF. The CDR3 DNA sequence: TGTGCAATCGCGGCAGAAAGGGAAAAACTGTTTTTT.

This chain joins TRBV27 and TRBJ2-7; TRBD1 matches 9 bases. V was pared by 2 bases and J by 0 bases, with 2 bases of the junction left unmatched. There are 15 residues in the CDR3. Germline CDR1 reads MNHEY; CDR2 reads SMNVEV (reference sequence). The CDR3 sequence: CASSLGTGLSYEQYF. The CDR3 DNA sequence: TGTGCCAGCAGTTTAGGGACAGGGCTCTCCTACGAGCAGTACTTC.

V and J are TRBV27 and TRBJ1-1; D not certain. Germline loops: CDR1 MNHEY, CDR2 SMNVEV (reference sequence). The CDR3 runs 12 residues. V was pared by 4 bases and J by 0 bases, with 3 bases between. This chain's CDR3 is CASSSVNTEAFF. CDR3 sequence (DNA): TGTGCCAGCAGTTCGGTGAACACTGAAGCTTTCTTT.

The V gene is TRBV5-1, the J gene TRBJ2-2, with 8 positions matching TRBD2. The V gene's germline CDR1 is SGHRS and CDR2 YFSETQ. The CDR3 consists of 16 residues. V was clipped by 4 bases and J by 0 bases; unmatched bases: 5. CDR3 nucleotides: TGCGCCAGCAGCGTTAGCGGGGTCGCGAACACCGGGGAGCTGTTTTTT. This sequence encodes CASSVSGVANTGELFF.